Below, one T cell receptor (beta chain) is given with its context. What it binds is not known. This sample was included in a study of T-cell memory formation after mild COVID-19. Study-level findings and limits: Cross-reactive memory apparently joined, as some responding clones appeared in pre-infection memory. Clones that contracted from day 15 to 85 had balanced CD4/CD8; later expanders were CD4+ biased. In second-wave clones peaking day 37, SARS-CoV-2 specificity remained unconfirmed.

The authors produced TCR alpha and TCR beta cDNA libraries with sample barcodes and UMIs by 5'RACE using constant-segment primers. Each CDR3 protein is one row after TCRdb ran MiXCR on the 5' RACE reads. The sample carries a few hundred thousand distinct CDR3 sequences, roughly 15% recorded once. V was pared by 5 bases and J by 5 bases, with 12 bases between. Germline loops: CDR1 MDHEN, CDR2 SYDVKM. The CDR3 runs 13 residues. Material: PBMCs or a T cell subset sorted from them (not recorded which). V is TRBV28 and J is TRBJ1-1; D possibly corresponds to TRBD1 (5 bases). The clonotype originates from a man between 18 and 35 years old who had mild COVID-19 (a few samples of this study predate the infection). Cell type and time point are not known. CDR3 residues: CASSVPGATEAFF. CDR3 nucleotide sequence: TGTGCCAGCAGTGTCCCTGGGGCGACTGAAGCTTTCTTT. The full variable domain, in which reference TRBV28 and TRBJ1-1 provide the parts outside the CDR3, is DVKVTQSSRYLVKRTGEKVFLECVQDMDHENMFWYRQDPGLGLRLIYFSYDVKMKEKGDIPEGYSVSREKKERFSLILESASTNQTSMYLCASSVPGATEAFFGQGTRLTVV.